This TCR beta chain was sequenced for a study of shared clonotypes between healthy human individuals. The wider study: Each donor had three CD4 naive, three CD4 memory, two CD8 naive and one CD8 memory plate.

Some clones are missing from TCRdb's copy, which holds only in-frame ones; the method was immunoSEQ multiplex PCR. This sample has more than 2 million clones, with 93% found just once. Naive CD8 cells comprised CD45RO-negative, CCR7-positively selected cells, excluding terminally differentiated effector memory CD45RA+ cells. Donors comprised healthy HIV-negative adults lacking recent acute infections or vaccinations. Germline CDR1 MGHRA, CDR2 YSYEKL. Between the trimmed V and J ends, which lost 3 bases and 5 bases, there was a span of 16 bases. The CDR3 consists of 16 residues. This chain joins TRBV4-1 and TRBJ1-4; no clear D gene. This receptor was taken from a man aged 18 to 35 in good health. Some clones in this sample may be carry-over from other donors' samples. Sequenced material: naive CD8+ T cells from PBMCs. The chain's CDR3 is CASSHLRTAENEKLFF. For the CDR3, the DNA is TGCGCCAGCAGCCATCTGCGGACGGCGGAGAATGAAAAACTGTTTTTT.